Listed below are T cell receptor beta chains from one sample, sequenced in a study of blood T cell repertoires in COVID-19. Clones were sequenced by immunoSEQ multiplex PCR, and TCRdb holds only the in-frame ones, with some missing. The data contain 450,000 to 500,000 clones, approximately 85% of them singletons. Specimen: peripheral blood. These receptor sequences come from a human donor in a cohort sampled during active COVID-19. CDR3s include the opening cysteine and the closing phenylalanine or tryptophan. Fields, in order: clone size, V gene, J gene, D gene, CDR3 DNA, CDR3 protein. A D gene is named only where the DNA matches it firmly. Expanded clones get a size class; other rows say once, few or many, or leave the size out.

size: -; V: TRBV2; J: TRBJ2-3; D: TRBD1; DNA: TGTGCCAGCAGTGTTAGCACGGACAGGTTTCGCACAGATACGCAGTATTTT; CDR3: CASSVSTDRFRTDTQYF
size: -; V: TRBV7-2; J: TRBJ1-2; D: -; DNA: TGTGCCAGCAGCCCACCCAGGGTAAGGAACTATGGCTACACCTTC; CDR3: CASSPPRVRNYGYTF
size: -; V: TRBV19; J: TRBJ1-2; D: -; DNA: TGTGCCAGTACCGAGGGCCCGTCTTGGGTCGACGGCTACACCTTC; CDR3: CASTEGPSWVDGYTF
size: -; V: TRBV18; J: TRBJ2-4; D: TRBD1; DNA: TGTGCCAGCTCACCGTGGCAGGGGGAGGCCAAAAACATTCAGTACTTC; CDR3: CASSPWQGEAKNIQYF
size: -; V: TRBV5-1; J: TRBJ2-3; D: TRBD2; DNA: TGCGCCAGCAGCTTTGATCTAGCGGGAGGGGCCGATACGCAGTATTTT; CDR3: CASSFDLAGGADTQYF
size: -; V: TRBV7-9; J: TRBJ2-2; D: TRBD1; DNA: TGTGCCAGCAGCTTATCCGGGACAGCGAACACCGGGGAGCTGTTTTTT; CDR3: CASSLSGTANTGELFF
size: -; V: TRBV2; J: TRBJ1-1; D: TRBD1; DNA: TGTGCCAGCAGTCAGACAGGGGGCGCGAGCACTGAAGCTTTCTTT; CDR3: CASSQTGGASTEAFF
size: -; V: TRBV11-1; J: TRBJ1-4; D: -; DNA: TGTGCCAGCAGCCCCCTACACGGGAGCGATGAAAAACTGTTTTTT; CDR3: CASSPLHGSDEKLFF
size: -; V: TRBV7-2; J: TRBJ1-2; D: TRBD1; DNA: TGTGCCAGCGAGCCTACAGGGGCTACTGGCTACACCTTC; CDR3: CASEPTGATGYTF
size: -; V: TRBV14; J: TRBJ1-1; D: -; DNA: TGTGCCAGCAGCCCCTTCAGGGCCCCTGAAGCTTTCTTT; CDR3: CASSPFRAPEAFF
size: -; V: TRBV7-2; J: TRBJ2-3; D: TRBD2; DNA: TGTGCCAGCAGCCTTATGCCCAGCGGGAGTGCAGATACGCAGTATTTT; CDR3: CASSLMPSGSADTQYF
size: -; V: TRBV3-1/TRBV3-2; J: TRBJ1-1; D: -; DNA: TGTGCCAGCAGCCAAGCCCCCAATGAAGCTTTCTTT; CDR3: CASSQAPNEAFF
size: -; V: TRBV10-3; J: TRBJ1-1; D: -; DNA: TGTGCCATCAGTGAGTCACGGGGGGCACACTACAACACTGAAGCTTTCTTT; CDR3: CAISESRGAHYNTEAFF
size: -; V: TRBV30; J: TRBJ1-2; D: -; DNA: TGTGCCTGGAGTGTCGGGGTCGGGCATGGCTACACCTTC; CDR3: CAWSVGVGHGYTF
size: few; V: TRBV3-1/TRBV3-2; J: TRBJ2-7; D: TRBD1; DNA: TGTGCCAGCAGCTCTGGGACAGGGACGTCCTACGAGCAGTACTTC; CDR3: CASSSGTGTSYEQYF
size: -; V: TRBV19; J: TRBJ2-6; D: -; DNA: TGTGCCAGTACGAACTTCCCAGGGTTCCTGACTTTC; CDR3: CASTNFPGFLTF
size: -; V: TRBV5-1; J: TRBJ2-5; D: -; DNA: TGCGCCAGCAGCTGGGGGGCAGGGGGAGAGACCCAGTACTTC; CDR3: CASSWGAGGETQYF
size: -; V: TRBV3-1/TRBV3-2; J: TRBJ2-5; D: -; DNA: TGTGCCAGCAGCCCAGGGTGGCAAGAGACCCAGTACTTC; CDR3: CASSPGWQETQYF
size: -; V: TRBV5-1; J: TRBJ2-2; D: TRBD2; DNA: TGCGCCAGCAGCTTGGCGTTTTTTACTAGCGGGACCGGGGAGCTGTTTTTT; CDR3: CASSLAFFTSGTGELFF
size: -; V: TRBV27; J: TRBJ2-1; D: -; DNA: TGTGCCAGCAGTTTGATGCAGGGGCGTCATGAGCAGTTCTTC; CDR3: CASSLMQGRHEQFF
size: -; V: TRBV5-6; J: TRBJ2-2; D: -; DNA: TGTGCCAGCAGCTTGGTTTCAGAGGAGCTGTTTTTT; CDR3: CASSLVSEELFF
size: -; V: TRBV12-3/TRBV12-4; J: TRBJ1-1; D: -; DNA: TGTGCCAGCAGTTATCAGGTTAGGACTGAAGCTTTCTTT; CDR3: CASSYQVRTEAFF
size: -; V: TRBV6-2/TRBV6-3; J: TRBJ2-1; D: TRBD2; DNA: TGTGCCAGCAGTAGACTAGCGGGAGGGCCGGGGGGATACAATGAGCAGTTCTTC; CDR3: CASSRLAGGPGGYNEQFF
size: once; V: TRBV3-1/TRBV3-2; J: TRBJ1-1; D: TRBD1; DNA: TGTGCCAGCAGCCAAGCACAGGGGGCTGGAGCTTTCTTT; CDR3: CASSQAQGAGAFF
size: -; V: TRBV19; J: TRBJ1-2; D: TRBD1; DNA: TGTGCCAGTAGTATAGATGGACAGGGGGATAACTATGGCTACACCTTC; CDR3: CASSIDGQGDNYGYTF
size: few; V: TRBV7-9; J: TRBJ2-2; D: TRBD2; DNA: TGTGCCAGCAGCCTAATTAGCGGGAGGGGCACCGGGGAGCTGTTTTTT; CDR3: CASSLISGRGTGELFF
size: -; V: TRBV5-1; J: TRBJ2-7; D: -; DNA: TGCGCCAGCAGCTTGGCGGCAGGGATGGTTGGTTCCTACGAGCAGTACTTC; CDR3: CASSLAAGMVGSYEQYF
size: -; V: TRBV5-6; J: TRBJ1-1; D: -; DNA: TGTGCCAGCAGCGAGACGGGGTCCCCCAACACTGAAGCTTTCTTT; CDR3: CASSETGSPNTEAFF
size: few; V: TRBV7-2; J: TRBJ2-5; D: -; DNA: TGTGCCAGCAGCTTTACGGGGTATGATTGGGAGACCCAGTACTTC; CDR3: CASSFTGYDWETQYF
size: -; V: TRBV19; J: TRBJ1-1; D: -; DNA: TGTGCCAGTAGTGCCACCCGGGACACTGAAGCTTTCTTT; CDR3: CASSATRDTEAFF
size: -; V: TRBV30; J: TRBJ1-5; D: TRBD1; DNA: TGTGCCTGGACCCGCGGGACAGGGGCTCAGCCCCAGCATTTT; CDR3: CAWTRGTGAQPQHF
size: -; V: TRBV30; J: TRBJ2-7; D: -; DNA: TGTGCCTGGTCTCCGGGAAGTTTCTACGAGCAGTACTTC; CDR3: CAWSPGSFYEQYF
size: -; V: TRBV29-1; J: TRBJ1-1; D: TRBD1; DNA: TGCAGCGTTGAAGACAGGGGGAGGACTGAAGCTTTCTTT; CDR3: CSVEDRGRTEAFF
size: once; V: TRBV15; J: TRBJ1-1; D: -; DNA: TGTGCCACCAGCAGAGATCGGGGAGGCACTGAAGCTTTCTTT; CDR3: CATSRDRGGTEAFF
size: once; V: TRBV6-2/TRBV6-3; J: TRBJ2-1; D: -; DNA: TGTGCCAGCAGTTACCTCTTCGGGAGCTCCTACAATGAGCAGTTCTTC; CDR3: CASSYLFGSSYNEQFF
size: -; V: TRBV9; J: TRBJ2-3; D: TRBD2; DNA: TGTGCCAGCAGCGTAGTGGCTAGCGGTGGCACAGATACGCAGTATTTT; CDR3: CASSVVASGGTDTQYF
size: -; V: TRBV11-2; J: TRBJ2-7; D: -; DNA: TGTGCCAGAGGATGGGCGGGCCACCACTACGAGCAGTACTTC; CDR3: CARGWAGHHYEQYF
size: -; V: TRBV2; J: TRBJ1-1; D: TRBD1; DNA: TGTGCCAGCAGGCCTCGGACAGGGGCAACTGAAGCTTTCTTT; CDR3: CASRPRTGATEAFF
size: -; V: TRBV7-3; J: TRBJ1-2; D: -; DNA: TGTGCCAGCAGCTTAGTTAGCGGGGGAGGCTACACCTTC; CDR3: CASSLVSGGGYTF
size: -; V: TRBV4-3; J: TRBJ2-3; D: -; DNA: TGCGCCAGCAGCCAAGGTTCTCTGTCGTATACGCAGTATTTT; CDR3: CASSQGSLSYTQYF